The T cell receptor (beta chain) described here comes from a study of CXCR3-negative and CXCR3-positive naive CD8 T cells. Overall study context: The libraries yielded 110 million to 150 million TRB reads, about 1.5 +/- 0.3 million each. Whole-study results and caveats: The study found more hydrophobic TRB CDR3s in CXCR3-positive naive cells than in CXCR3-negative naive cells.

A note on this clonotype: Its target is not known.

It was by 5' RACE with UMI labels that the TRB cDNA libraries were prepared. After re-calling the 5' RACE reads, TCRdb lists one entry per CDR3 protein, DNA absent. The sample totals approximately 48,000 distinct CDR3 sequences. This CDR3 comprises 17 residues. Germline CDR1 reads MNHEY; CDR2 reads SVGAGI. The TCR was taken from a human donor in good health. Some clones in this sample may be carry-over from other donors' samples. The chain uses TRBV6-5 and TRBJ2-7; TCRdb designates TRBD1, a call that cannot be tested without DNA. Sequencing was carried out using naive CXCR3+ CD8+ T cells from blood. Subset indicated: CD45RO-CCR7+CD27+CD95- naive CD8+ T cells expressing CXCR3 (TNR3+). CDR3 region: CASSYSSGGTGYYEQYF.